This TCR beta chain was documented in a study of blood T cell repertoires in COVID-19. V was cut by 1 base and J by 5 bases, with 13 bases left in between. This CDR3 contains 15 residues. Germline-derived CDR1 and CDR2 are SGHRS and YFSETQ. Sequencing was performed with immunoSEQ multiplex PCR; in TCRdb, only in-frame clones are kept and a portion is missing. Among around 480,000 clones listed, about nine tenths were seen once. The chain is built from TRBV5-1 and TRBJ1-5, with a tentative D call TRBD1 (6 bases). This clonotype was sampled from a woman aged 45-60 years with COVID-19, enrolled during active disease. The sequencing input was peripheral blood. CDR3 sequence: CASSLTGRGDQPQHF. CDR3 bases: TGCGCCAGCAGCTTGACGGGCAGGGGAGATCAGCCCCAGCATTTT.